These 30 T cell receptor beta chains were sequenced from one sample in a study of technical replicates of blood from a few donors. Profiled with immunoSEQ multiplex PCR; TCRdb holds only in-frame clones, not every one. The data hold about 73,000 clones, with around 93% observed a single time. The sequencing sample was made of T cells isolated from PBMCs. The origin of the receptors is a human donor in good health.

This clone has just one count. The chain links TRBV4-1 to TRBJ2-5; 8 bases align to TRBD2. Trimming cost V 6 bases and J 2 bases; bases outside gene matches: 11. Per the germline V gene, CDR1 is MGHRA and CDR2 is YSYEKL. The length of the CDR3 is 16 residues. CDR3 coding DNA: TGCGCCAGCAGTCCTGTCGGCGGGAGGAATCAAGAGACCCAGTACTTC. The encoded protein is CASSPVGGRNQETQYF.

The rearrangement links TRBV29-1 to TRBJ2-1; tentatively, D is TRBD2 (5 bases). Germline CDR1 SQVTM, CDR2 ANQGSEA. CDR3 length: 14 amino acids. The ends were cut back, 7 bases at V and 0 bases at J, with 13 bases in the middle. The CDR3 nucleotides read TGCAGCGGGAGTCTGGCGGGCTCCTACAATGAGCAGTTCTTC. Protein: CSGSLAGSYNEQFF.

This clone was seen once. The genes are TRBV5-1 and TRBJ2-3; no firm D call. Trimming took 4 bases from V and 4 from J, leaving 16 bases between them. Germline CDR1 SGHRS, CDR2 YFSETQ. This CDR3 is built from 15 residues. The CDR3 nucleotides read TGCGCCAGCAGCCCACGAGGTGGCTCCCCAGATACGCAGTATTTT. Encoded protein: CASSPRGGSPDTQYF.

CDR3 loop: CASSNRIGGKGTEAFF. The CDR3, as DNA: TGTGCCAGCAGCAACCGAATCGGGGGGAAGGGCACTGAAGCTTTCTTT. The rearrangement uses TRBV7-9 and TRBJ1-1; D possibly corresponds to TRBD1 (5 bases). Germline values: CDR1 SEHNR, CDR2 FQNEAQ (reference sequence). Deletions cut 5 bases from V and 4 bases from J, with 20 bases between. This CDR3 is 16 amino acids long.

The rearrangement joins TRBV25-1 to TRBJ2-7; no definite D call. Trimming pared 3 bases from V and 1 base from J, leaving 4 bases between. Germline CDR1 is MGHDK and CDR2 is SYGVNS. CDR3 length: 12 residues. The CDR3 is CASSDYSYEQYF. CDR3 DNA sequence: TGTGCCAGCAGTGATTATTCCTACGAGCAGTACTTC.

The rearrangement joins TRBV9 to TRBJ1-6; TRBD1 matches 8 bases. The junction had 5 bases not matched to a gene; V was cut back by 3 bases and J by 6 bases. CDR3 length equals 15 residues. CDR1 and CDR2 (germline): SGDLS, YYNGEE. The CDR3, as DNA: TGTGCCAGCAGCGGTGGGGGACAGGTTAATTCACCCCTCCACTTT. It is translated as CASSGGGQVNSPLHF.

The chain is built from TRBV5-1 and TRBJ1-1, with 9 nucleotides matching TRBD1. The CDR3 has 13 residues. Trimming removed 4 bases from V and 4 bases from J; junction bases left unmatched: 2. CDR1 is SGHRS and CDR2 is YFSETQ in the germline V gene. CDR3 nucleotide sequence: TGCGCCAGCAGCAAGGGACAGGGCACTGAAGCTTTCTTT. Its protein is CASSKGQGTEAFF.

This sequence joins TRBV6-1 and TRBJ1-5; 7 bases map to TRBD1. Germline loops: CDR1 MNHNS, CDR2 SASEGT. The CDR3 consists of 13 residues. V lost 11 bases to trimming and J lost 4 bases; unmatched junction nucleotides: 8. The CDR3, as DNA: TGTGCCTGCGACAGGGTCGGTAATCAGCCCCAGCATTTT. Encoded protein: CACDRVGNQPQHF.

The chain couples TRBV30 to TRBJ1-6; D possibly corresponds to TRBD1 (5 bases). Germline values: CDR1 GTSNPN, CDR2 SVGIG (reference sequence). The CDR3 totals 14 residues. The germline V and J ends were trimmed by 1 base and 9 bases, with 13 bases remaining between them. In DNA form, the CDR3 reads TGTGCCTGGAGTGATGAAGGGGCGGTTTCACCCCTCCACTTT. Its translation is CAWSDEGAVSPLHF.

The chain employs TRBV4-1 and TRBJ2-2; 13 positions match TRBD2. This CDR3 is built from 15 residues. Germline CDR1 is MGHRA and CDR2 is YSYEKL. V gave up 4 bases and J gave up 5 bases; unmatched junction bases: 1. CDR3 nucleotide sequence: TGCGCCAGCAGCCCGACTAGCGGGAGGACCGGGGAGCTGTTTTTT. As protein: CASSPTSGRTGELFF.

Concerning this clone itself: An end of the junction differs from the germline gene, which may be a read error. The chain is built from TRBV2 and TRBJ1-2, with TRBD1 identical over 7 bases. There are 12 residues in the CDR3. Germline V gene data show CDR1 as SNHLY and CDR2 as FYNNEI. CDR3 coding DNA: TGTGCCAGCAGTGTAGACAGGGAAGGCTCCCCCTTC. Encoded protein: CASSVDREGSPF.

The CDR3 sequence is CVRSFTPLIFSGRCSEQYF. As DNA, the CDR3 is TGTGTCAGAAGCTTCACTCCCCTCATATTTAGCGGGAGGTGTAGCGAGCAGTACTTC. V is TRBV7-5 and J is TRBJ2-7; TRBD2 is the table's D call and was not checked against the DNA. TRBV7-5 has pseudogene status. The CDR3 consists of 19 residues.

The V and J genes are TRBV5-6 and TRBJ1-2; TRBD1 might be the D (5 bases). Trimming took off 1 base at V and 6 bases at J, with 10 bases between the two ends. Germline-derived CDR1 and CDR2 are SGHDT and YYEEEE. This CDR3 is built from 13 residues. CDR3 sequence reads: CASSLQGHHGYTF. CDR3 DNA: TGTGCCAGCAGCTTGCAAGGACATCATGGCTACACCTTC.

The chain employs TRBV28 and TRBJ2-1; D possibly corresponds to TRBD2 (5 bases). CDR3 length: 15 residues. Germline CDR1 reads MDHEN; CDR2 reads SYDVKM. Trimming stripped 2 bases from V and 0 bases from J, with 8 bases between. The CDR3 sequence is CASSLPGFSYNEQFF. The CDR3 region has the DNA TGTGCCAGCAGTTTACCGGGATTCTCCTACAATGAGCAGTTCTTC.

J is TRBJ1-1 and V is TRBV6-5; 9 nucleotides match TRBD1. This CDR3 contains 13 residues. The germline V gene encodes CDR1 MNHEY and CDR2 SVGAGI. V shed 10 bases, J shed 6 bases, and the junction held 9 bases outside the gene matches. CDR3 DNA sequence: TGTGCCACCTTACAGGGGGCGTCGTCTGAAGCTTTCTTT. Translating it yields CATLQGASSEAFF.

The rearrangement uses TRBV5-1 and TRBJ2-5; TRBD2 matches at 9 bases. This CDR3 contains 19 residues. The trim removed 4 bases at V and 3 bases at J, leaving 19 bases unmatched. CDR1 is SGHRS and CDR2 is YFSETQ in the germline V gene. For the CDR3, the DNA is TGCGCCAGCAGCACGCCTCGGACTAGCGCGAGGAAGGGGGAAGAGACCCAGTACTTC. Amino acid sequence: CASSTPRTSARKGEETQYF.

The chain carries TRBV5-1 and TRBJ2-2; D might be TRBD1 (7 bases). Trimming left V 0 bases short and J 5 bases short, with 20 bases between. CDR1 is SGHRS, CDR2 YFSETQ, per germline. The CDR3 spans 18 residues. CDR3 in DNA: TGCGCCAGCAGCTTGGCCTCGATGGCGACAGGGAGGACCGGGGAGCTGTTTTTT. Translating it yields CASSLASMATGRTGELFF. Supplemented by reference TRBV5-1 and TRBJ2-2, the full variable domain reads KAGVTQTPRYLIKTRGQQVTLSCSPISGHRSVSWYQQTPGQGLQFLFEYFSETQRNKGNFPGRFSGRQFSNSRSEMNVSTLELGDSALYLCASSLASMATGRTGELFFGEGSRLTVL.

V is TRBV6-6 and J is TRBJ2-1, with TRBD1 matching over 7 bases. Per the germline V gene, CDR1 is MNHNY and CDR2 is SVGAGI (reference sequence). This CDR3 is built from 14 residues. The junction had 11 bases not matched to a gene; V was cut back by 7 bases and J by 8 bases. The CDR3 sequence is CASTPITGAHEQFF. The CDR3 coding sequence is TGTGCCAGCACTCCGATAACAGGGGCCCATGAGCAGTTCTTC.

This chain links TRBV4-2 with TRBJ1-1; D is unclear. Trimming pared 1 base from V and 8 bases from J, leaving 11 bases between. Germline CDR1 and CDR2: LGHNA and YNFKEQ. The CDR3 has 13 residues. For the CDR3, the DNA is TGTGCCAGCAGCCAAGTCCCGGCGGAAGAAGCTTTCTTT. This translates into CASSQVPAEEAFF.

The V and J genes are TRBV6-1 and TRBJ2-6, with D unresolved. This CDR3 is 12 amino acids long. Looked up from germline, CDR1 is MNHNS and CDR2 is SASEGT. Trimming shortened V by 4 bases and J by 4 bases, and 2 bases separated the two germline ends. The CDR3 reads CASSAGANVLTF. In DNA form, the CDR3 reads TGTGCCAGCAGTGCAGGGGCCAACGTCCTGACTTTC.

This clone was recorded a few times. The CDR3: CSVGDFGTDDEKLFF. DNA of the CDR3: TGCAGCGTTGGAGACTTCGGGACAGACGATGAAAAACTGTTTTTT. The chain carries TRBV29-1 and TRBJ1-4, with 7 bases identical to TRBD1. The CDR3 extends over 15 amino acids. In germline, CDR1 is SQVTM, CDR2 ANQGSEA. The J segment lost 6 bases and the V segment lost 4 bases, leaving 11 bases of the junction unmatched. Together with reference TRBV29-1 and TRBJ1-4, the CDR3 gives the full variable domain: SAVISQKPSRDICQRGTSLTIQCQVDSQVTMMFWYRQQPGQSLTLIATANQGSEATYESGFVIDKFPISRPNLTFSTLTVSNMSPEDSSIYLCSVGDFGTDDEKLFFGSGTQLSVL.

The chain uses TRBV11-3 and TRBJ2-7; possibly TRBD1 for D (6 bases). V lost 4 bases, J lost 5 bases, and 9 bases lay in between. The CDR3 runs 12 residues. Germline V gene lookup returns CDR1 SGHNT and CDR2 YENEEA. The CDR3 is CASSSSGDEQYF. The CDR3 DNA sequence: TGTGCCAGCAGCTCGTCAGGGGACGAGCAGTACTTC.

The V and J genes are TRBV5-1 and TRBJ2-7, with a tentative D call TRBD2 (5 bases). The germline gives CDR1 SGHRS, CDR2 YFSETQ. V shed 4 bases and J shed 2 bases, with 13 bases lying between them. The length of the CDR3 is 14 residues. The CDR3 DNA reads TGCGCCAGCAGCCGGCAGGACGGGACCTACGAGCAGTACTTC. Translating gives CASSRQDGTYEQYF.

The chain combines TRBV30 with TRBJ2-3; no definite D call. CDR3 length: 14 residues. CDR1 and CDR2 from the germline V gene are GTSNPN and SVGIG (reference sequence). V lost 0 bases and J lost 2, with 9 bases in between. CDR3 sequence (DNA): TGTGCCTGGAGTGTCGGGTGGCTCACAGATACGCAGTATTTT. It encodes CAWSVGWLTDTQYF.

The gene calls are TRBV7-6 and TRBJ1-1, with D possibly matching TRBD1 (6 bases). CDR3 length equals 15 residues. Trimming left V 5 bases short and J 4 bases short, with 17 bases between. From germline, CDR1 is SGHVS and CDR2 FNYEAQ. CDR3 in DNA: TGTGCCAGCAGCCCTCCGACAGGCCCCTTCACTGAAGCTTTCTTT. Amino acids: CASSPPTGPFTEAFF.

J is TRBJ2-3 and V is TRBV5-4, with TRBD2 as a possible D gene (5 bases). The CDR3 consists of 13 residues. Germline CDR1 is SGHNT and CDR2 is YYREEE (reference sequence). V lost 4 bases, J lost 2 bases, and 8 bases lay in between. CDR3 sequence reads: CASSPRATDTQYF. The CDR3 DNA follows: TGTGCCAGCAGCCCGAGGGCCACAGATACGCAGTATTTT.

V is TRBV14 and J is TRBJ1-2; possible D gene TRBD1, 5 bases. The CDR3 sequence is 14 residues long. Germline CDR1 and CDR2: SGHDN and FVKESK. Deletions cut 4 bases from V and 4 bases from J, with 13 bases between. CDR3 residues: CASSPRQGLYGYTF. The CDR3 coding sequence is TGTGCCAGCAGCCCCCGGCAGGGCCTCTATGGCTACACCTTC.

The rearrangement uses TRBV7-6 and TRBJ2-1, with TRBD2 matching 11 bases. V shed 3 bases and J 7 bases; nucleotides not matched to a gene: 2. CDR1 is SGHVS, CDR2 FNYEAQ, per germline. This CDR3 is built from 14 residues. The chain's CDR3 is CASSLTSGTNEQFF. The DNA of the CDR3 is TGTGCCAGCAGCTTGACTAGCGGGACGAATGAGCAGTTCTTC.

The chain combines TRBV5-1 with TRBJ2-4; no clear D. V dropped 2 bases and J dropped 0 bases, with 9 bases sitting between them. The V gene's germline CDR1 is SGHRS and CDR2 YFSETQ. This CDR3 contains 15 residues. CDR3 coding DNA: TGCGCCAGCAGCTTTACAAACCTAGCCAAAAACATTCAGTACTTC. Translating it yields CASSFTNLAKNIQYF.

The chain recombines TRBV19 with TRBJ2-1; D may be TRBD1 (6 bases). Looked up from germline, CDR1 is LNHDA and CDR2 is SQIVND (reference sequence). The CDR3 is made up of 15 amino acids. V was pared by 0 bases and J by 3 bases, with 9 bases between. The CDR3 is CASSIDRGGYNEQFF. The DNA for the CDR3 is TGTGCCAGTAGTATAGATCGAGGGGGCTACAATGAGCAGTTCTTC.